This T cell receptor beta chain emerged from a study of control samples from healthy donors and cancer patients. The CDR3 is 16 residues long. Germline V CDR1 and CDR2: KGHDR, SFDVKD. V lost 7 bases and J lost 3; bases outside the gene matches: 4. Clones were read by immunoSEQ multiplex PCR, and TCRdb kept only the in-frame ones, dropping some. The top ten clones hold roughly 1.5% of a sample with fewer than 200,000 clones, 90% of them seen once. This sequence joins TRBV24-1 and TRBJ2-3, with 15 nucleotides matching TRBD2. The sample comprised blood. This receptor was identified in a woman aged 45-65 years in good health. The CDR3 coding sequence is TGTGCCACCAGGACCGGACTAGCGGGGGGGACAGATACGCAGTATTTT. It yields the protein CATRTGLAGGTDTQYF.